These 20 T cell receptor beta chains were all obtained from the same sample, sequenced in a study of graft-versus-host responses after intestinal transplantation. Which antigens these TCRs recognize remains unknown. Profiling relied on immunoSEQ multiplex PCR, and the TCRdb table lists in-frame clones only, not all of them. The sample yields about 120,000 clones, about nine tenths seen once. This specimen consisted of unstimulated CD4+ T cells sorted from spleen or lymph node cells, obtained before intestinal transplant. All receptors derive from a human donor who received an intestinal transplant.

The chain has TRBV6-6 and TRBJ2-7, with 7 bases fitting TRBD1. The ends lost 5 bases at V and 2 bases at J; junction bases unmatched: 9. This CDR3 is 15 amino acids long. Per germline, CDR1 MNHNY and CDR2 SVGAGI (reference sequence). The CDR3 DNA reads as TGTGCCAGCAGTGTCAGGGGGAAAGGGGCCTACGAGCAGTACTTC. Its translation is CASSVRGKGAYEQYF.

The chain is built from TRBV27 and TRBJ1-4; TRBD1 might be the D (5 bases). The length of the CDR3 is 14 residues. Germline V CDR1 and CDR2: MNHEY, SMNVEV (reference sequence). The V end was cut by 5 bases, the J end by 10 bases, with 17 bases between. Here the CDR3 reads CASSPQTAPVKLFF. CDR3 DNA sequence: TGTGCCAGCAGTCCCCAGACAGCCCCCGTAAAACTGTTTTTT.

The chain couples TRBV5-4 to TRBJ2-5; TRBD2 aligns across 7 bases. Trimming at V came to 0 bases and at J to 2 bases, leaving 7 bases not matched to a gene. Looked up from germline, CDR1 is SGHNT and CDR2 is YYREEE (reference sequence). The CDR3 spans 16 residues. The CDR3 sequence is CASSLGGGYPQETQYF. The CDR3 DNA sequence: TGTGCCAGCAGCTTGGGGGGGGGTTATCCACAAGAGACCCAGTACTTC.

This chain joins TRBV28 and TRBJ1-5; D is unclear. V dropped 10 bases and J dropped 0 bases, with 16 bases sitting between them. Germline V gene lookup returns CDR1 MDHEN and CDR2 SYDVKM. The CDR3 is 15 residues long. CDR3 nucleotide sequence: TGTGCCACCATACTCACAGTTTATAGCAATCAGCCCCAGCATTTT. This translates into CATILTVYSNQPQHF.

This chain connects TRBV4-1 to TRBJ1-5; perhaps TRBD1 as D (5 bases). Germline-derived CDR1 and CDR2 are MGHRA and YSYEKL. The length of the CDR3 is 14 residues. V dropped 2 bases and J dropped 9 bases, with 14 bases sitting between them. CDR3 in DNA: TGCGCCAGCAGCCAACCGGGCGGGGGGAGGCCCCAGCATTTT. Amino acid sequence: CASSQPGGGRPQHF.

This chain links TRBV30 with TRBJ2-5, with 7 nucleotides matching TRBD1. The J call may be faulty, since TRBJ2-7 better matches the DNA end. From germline, CDR1 is GTSNPN and CDR2 SVGIG (reference sequence). The CDR3 runs 12 residues. The CDR3 DNA reads as TGTGCCTGTAACAGGGGTGGATACGAGCAGTACTTC. This sequence encodes CACNRGGYEQYF.

This CDR3 reads CASSAGSPFYNEQFF. The CDR3 coding sequence is TGTGCCAGCAGCGCGGGGAGTCCCTTCTACAATGAGCAGTTCTTC. The rearrangement links TRBV7-2 to TRBJ2-1; D possibly corresponds to TRBD2 (6 bases). This CDR3 spans 15 amino acids. Trimming cost V 5 bases and J 3 bases, with 14 bases left between them. Germline lookup yields CDR1 SGHTA and CDR2 FQGNSA.

CDR3 sequence (DNA): TGTGCCAGTACTACTGGACAGGGACACGAGCAGTACTTC. This encodes CASTTGQGHEQYF. The chain couples TRBV19 to TRBJ2-7; TRBD1 aligns across 8 bases. The CDR3 loop spans 13 amino acids. Germline CDR1 reads LNHDA; CDR2 reads SQIVND (reference sequence). Germline trimming cut 7 bases from V and 5 bases from J; bases unmatched to any gene: 7.

This chain connects TRBV28 to TRBJ1-1; D unresolved. CDR1 is MDHEN and CDR2 is SYDVKM in the germline V gene. The CDR3 has 11 amino acids. V lost 6 bases to trimming and J lost 8 bases, with 10 bases between them. The CDR3 region has the DNA TGTGCCAGCAGCCTGAATGGCGAAGCTTTCTTT. Translation: CASSLNGEAFF.

The chain joins TRBV15 to TRBJ1-2; no reliable D call. This CDR3 region has 14 residues. V lost 0 bases and J lost 4, with 9 bases in between. CDR1 LNHNV and CDR2 YYDKDF come from the germline V gene (reference sequence). CDR3 bases: TGTGCCACCAGCAGAGATACAGCCGGCTATGGCTACACCTTC. It encodes CATSRDTAGYGYTF.

The chain employs TRBV20-1 and TRBJ2-1, with unresolved D. The germline gives CDR1 DFQATT, CDR2 SNEGSKA (reference sequence). The CDR3 contains 9 residues. V was pared by 5 bases and J by 7 bases, with 3 bases between. CDR3 in amino acids: CSASNEQFF. The CDR3 coding sequence is TGCAGTGCTTCGAATGAGCAGTTCTTC.

The J gene is TRBJ1-2, the V gene TRBV6-5, with 8 positions matching TRBD1. Germline trimming cut 6 bases from V and 7 bases from J; bases unmatched to any gene: 7. The CDR3 extends over 13 amino acids. Germline-derived CDR1 and CDR2 are MNHEY and SVGAGI. The CDR3 sequence is CASRLGQVGGYTF. In nucleotides, the CDR3 is TGTGCCAGCAGACTGGGACAGGTCGGTGGCTACACCTTC.

V usage is TRBV18 and J usage is TRBJ1-3, with D unclear. This CDR3 is 13 amino acids long. Deletions cut 5 bases from V and 4 bases from J, with 9 bases between. The V gene's germline CDR1 is KGHSH and CDR2 LQKENI. The CDR3 DNA reads TGTGCCAGCTCAGGAGAACCGGGAAACACCATATATTTT. Amino acid sequence: CASSGEPGNTIYF.

The V gene is TRBV25-1, the J gene TRBJ1-4; weak D call: TRBD1 (5 bases). Germline values: CDR1 MGHDK, CDR2 SYGVNS. V shed 3 bases and J shed 10 bases, with 21 bases lying between them. This CDR3 has 16 amino acids. This CDR3 reads CASSDPRQPNERKLFF. CDR3 coding DNA: TGTGCCAGCAGTGACCCGAGACAGCCTAATGAGAGAAAACTGTTTTTT.

The rearrangement uses TRBV10-3 and TRBJ1-1; 11 nucleotides align to TRBD1. The length of the CDR3 is 15 residues. With 2 bases clipped from V and 9 bases from J, the junction kept 8 bases outside the gene matches. Germline V CDR1 and CDR2: ENHRY, SYGVKD. As DNA, the CDR3 is TGTGCCATCAGTGAGGGACAGGGGGCGGCCGGGAAAGCTTTCTTT. This sequence encodes CAISEGQGAAGKAFF.

The chain combines TRBV28 with TRBJ2-1; 7 bases line up with TRBD1. Germline V lookup: CDR1 MDHEN, CDR2 SYDVKM. V shed 4 bases and J 1 base; nucleotides not matched to a gene: 22. The CDR3 spans 21 residues. CDR3 sequence reads: CASSSYRGGKGARASYNEQFF. CDR3 nucleotide sequence: TGTGCCAGCAGTTCCTACCGTGGGGGTAAGGGGGCCAGGGCATCCTACAATGAGCAGTTCTTC.

This chain connects TRBV4-3 to TRBJ1-1; D might be TRBD1 (6 bases). V was clipped by 2 bases and J by 0 bases, with 13 bases between them. The CDR3 consists of 16 residues. CDR1 and CDR2 (germline): LGHNA, YSLEER. DNA for the CDR3: TGCGCCAGCAGCCAATTTAGGGGGTCTGTGAACACTGAAGCTTTCTTT. Protein: CASSQFRGSVNTEAFF.

This clone showed up just once. This chain uses TRBV6-1 with TRBJ2-2; TRBD1 aligns across 8 bases. V trimming: 5 bases; J trimming: 4 bases; junction bases outside the gene matches: 3. CDR3 length: 14 amino acids. Per the germline V gene, CDR1 is MNHNS and CDR2 is SASEGT. The CDR3 sequence: CASSWTGTTGELFF. CDR3 DNA sequence: TGTGCCAGCAGTTGGACAGGGACCACCGGGGAGCTGTTTTTT.

J is TRBJ1-1 and V is TRBV4-1; D not resolved. Germline V gene lookup returns CDR1 MGHRA and CDR2 YSYEKL. V gave up 0 bases and J gave up 5 bases, with 16 bases separating them. CDR3 length equals 16 residues. CDR3 amino acids: CASSQDKGRRWTEAFF. CDR3 nucleotide sequence: TGCGCCAGCAGCCAAGATAAGGGAAGGAGGTGGACTGAAGCTTTCTTT.

This clone showed up just once. The chain employs TRBV4-1 and TRBJ2-1, with 9 positions matching TRBD2. The germline CDR1 and CDR2 sequences are MGHRA and YSYEKL. With V trimmed by 0 bases and J by 6 bases, 6 bases remained unmatched. CDR3 length equals 16 residues. The CDR3 DNA follows: TGCGCCAGCAGCCAAGAATGGCTAGCGGGACTCAATGAGCAGTTCTTC. Translated: CASSQEWLAGLNEQFF.